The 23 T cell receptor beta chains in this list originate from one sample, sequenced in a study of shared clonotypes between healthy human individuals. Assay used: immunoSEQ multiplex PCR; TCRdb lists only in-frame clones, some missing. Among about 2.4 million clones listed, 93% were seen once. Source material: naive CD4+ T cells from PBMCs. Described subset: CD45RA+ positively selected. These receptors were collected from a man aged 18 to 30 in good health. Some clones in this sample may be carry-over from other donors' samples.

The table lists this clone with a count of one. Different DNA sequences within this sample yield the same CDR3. The CDR3 bases are TGTGCCAGCAGCTTGGGGCAGGGGTGGGATCAGCCCCAGCATTTT. Translation: CASSLGQGWDQPQHF. V usage is TRBV5-8 and J usage is TRBJ1-5; possibly TRBD1 for D (6 bases). Trimming removed 0 bases from V and 5 bases from J, with 12 bases in between. The CDR3 covers 15 residues. Germline-derived CDR1 and CDR2 are SGHTS and YDEGEE.

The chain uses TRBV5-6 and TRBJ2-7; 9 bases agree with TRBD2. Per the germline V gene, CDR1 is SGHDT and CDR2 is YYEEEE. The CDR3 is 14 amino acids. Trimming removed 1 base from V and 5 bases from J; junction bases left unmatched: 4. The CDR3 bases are TGTGCCAGCAGCTTGTGGGGACTAGCCCACGAGCAGTACTTC. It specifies CASSLWGLAHEQYF.

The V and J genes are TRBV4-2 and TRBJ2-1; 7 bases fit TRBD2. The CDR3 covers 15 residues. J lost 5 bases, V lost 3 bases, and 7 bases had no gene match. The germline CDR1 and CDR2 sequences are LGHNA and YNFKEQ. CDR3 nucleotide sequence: TGTGCCAGCAGCCAGCCCCGGCTAGCGGACAATGAGCAGTTCTTC. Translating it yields CASSQPRLADNEQFF.

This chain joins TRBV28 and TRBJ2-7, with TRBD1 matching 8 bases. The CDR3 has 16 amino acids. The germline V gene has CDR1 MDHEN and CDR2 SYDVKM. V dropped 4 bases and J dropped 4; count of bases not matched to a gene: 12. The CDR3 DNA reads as TGTGCCAGCAGTTCAGGACGTTGGGACAGGTCTTACGAGCAGTACTTC. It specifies CASSSGRWDRSYEQYF.

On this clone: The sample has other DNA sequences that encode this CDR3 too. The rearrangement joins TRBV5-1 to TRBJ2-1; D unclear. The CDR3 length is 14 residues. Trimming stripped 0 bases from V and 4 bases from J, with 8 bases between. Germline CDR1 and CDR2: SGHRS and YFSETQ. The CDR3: CASSLESAYNEQFF. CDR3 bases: TGCGCCAGCAGCTTGGAGTCAGCTTACAATGAGCAGTTCTTC.

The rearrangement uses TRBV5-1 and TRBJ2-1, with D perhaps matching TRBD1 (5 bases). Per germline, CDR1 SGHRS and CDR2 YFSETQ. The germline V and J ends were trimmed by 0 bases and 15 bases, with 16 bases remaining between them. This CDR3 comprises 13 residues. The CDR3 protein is CASSLGWGLDRFF. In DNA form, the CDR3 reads TGCGCCAGCAGCTTGGGGTGGGGCTTGGATAGGTTCTTC.

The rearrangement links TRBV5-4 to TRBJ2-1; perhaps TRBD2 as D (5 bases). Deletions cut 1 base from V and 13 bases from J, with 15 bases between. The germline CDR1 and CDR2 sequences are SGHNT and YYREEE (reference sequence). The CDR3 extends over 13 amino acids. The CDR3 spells CASSLFPFGDQFF. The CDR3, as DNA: TGTGCCAGCAGCTTGTTCCCCTTCGGGGATCAGTTCTTC.

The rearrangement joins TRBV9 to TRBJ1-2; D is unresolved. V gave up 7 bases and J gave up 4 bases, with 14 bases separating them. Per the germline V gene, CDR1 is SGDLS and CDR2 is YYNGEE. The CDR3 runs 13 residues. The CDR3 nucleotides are TGTGCCAGCCGGCCCTCCGCGGCCTATGGCTACACCTTC. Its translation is CASRPSAAYGYTF.

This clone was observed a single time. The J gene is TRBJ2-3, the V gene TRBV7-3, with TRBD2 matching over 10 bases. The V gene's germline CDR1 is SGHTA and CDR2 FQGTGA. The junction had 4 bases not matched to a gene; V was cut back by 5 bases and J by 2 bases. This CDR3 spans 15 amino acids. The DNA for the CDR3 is TGTGCCAGCAGCCTAGCGGGAGCCCCCACAGATACGCAGTATTTT. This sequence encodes CASSLAGAPTDTQYF.

CDR3 sequence (DNA): TGCGCCAGCAGCCTACGTCTGACAGAAGGACATGAAAAACTGTTTTTT. Protein sequence: CASSLRLTEGHEKLFF. The chain joins TRBV5-1 to TRBJ1-4; D perhaps matches TRBD1 (5 bases). The V gene's germline CDR1 is SGHRS and CDR2 YFSETQ. Trimming took 4 bases from V and 6 from J, leaving 19 bases between them. The CDR3 extends over 16 amino acids.

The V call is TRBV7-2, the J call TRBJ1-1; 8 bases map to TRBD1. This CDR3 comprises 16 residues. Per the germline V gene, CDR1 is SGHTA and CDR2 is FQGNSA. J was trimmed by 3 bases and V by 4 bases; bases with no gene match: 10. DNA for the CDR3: TGTGCCAGCAGCTCCCGGCAGGGGGCAGGGTACACTGAAGCTTTCTTT. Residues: CASSSRQGAGYTEAFF.

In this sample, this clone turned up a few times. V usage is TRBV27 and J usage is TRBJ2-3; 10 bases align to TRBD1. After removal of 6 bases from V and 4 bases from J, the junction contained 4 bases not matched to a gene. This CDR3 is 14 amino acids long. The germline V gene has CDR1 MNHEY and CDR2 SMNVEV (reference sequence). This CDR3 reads CASRQGTGADTQYF. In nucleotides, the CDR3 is TGTGCCAGCAGACAGGGGACAGGGGCAGATACGCAGTATTTT.

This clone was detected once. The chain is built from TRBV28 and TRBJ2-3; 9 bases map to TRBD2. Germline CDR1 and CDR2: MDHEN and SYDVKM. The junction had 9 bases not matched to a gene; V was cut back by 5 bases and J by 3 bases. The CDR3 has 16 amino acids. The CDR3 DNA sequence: TGTGCCAGCAGTCCCAGTCGCGGGAGGGTGACAGATACGCAGTATTTT. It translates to CASSPSRGRVTDTQYF. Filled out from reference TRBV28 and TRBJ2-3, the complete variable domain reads DVKVTQSSRYLVKRTGEKVFLECVQDMDHENMFWYRQDPGLGLRLIYFSYDVKMKEKGDIPEGYSVSREKKERFSLILESASTNQTSMYLCASSPSRGRVTDTQYFGPGTRLTVL.

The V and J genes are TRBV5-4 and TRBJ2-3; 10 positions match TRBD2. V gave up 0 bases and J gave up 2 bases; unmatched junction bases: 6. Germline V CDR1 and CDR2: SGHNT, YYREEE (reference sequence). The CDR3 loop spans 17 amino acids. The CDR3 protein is CASSLEWLAGVTDTQYF. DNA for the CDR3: TGTGCCAGCAGCTTGGAATGGCTAGCGGGAGTCACAGATACGCAGTATTTT.

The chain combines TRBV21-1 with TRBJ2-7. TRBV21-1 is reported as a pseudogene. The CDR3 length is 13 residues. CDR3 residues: CASSKGPFYEQYF. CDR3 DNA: TGTGCCAGCAGCAAGGGACCATTCTACGAGCAGTACTTC.

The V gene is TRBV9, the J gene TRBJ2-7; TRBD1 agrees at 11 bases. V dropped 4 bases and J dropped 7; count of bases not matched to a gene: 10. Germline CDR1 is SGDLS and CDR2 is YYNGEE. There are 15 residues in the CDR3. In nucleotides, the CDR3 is TGTGCCAGCAGCAAAACACCGGGACAGGGGGTTGAGCAGTACTTC. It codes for CASSKTPGQGVEQYF.

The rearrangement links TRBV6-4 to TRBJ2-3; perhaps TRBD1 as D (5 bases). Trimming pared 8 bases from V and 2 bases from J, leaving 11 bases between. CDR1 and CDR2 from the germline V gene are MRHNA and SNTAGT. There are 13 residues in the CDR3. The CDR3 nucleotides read TGTGCCAGCTCGCAGACAGTCACAGATACGCAGTATTTT. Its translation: CASSQTVTDTQYF.

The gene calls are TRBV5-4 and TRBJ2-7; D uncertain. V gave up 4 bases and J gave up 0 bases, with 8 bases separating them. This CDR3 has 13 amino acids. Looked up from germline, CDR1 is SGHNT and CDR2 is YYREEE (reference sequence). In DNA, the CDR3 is TGTGCCAGCAGCCAGAGAAGCTCCTACGAGCAGTACTTC. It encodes CASSQRSSYEQYF.

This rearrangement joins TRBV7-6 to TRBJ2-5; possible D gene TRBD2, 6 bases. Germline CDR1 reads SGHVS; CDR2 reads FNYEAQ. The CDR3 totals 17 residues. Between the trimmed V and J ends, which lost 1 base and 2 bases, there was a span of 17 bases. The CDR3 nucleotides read TGTGCCAGCAGCTTAGATGCCCGCGGGGCGGCTCAAGAGACCCAGTACTTC. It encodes CASSLDARGAAQETQYF.

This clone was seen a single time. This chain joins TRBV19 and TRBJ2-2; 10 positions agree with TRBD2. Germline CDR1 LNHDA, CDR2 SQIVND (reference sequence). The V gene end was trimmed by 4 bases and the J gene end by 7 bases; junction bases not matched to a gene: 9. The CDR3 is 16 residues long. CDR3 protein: CASSTPSGGVLGELFF. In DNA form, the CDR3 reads TGTGCCAGTAGTACACCTAGCGGGGGTGTGCTCGGGGAGCTGTTTTTT. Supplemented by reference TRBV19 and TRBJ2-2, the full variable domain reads DGGITQSPKYLFRKEGQNVTLSCEQNLNHDAMYWYRQDPGQGLRLIYYSQIVNDFQKGDIAEGYSVSREKKESFPLTVTSAQKNPTAFYLCASSTPSGGVLGELFFGEGSRLTVL.

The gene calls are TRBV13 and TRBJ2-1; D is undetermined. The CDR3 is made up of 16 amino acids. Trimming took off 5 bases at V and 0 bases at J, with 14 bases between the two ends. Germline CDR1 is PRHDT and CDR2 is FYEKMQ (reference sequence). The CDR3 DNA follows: TGTGCCAGCAGCCCACCTGACTGGAGCTCCTACAATGAGCAGTTCTTC. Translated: CASSPPDWSSYNEQFF. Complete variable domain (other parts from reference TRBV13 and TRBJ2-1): AAGVIQSPRHLIKEKRETATLKCYPIPRHDTVYWYQQGPGQDPQFLISFYEKMQSDKGSIPDRFSAQQFSDYHSELNMSSLELGDSALYFCASSPPDWSSYNEQFFGPGTRLTVL.

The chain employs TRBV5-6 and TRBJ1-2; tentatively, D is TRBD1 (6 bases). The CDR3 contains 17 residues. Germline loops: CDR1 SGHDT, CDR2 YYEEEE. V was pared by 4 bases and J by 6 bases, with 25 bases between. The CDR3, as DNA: TGTGCCAGCAGCCCAGGGCGAGGGACACCAACTCTAGATGGCTACACCTTC. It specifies CASSPGRGTPTLDGYTF.

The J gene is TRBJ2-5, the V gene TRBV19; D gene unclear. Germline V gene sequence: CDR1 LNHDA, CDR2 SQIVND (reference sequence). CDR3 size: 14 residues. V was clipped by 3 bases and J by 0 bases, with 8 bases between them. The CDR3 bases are TGTGCCAGTAGTATCAGTCGGTACCAAGAGACCCAGTACTTC. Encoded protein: CASSISRYQETQYF.